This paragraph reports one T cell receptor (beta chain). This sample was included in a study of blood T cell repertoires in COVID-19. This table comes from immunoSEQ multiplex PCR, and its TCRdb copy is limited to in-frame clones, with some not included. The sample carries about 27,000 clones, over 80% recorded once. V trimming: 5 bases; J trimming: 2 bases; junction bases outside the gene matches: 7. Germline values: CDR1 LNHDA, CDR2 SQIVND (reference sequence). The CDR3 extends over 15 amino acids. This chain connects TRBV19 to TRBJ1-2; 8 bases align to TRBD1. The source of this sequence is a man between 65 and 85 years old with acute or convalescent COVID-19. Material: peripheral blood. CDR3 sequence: CASSAGRGRNYGYTF. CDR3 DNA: TGTGCCAGTAGTGCGGGCAGGGGGCGGAACTATGGCTACACCTTC.